The entry that follows covers one T cell receptor beta chain sequence. Antigen specificity is unknown. This sample is part of a study of tumor-infiltrating lymphocytes in primary liver carcinoma. On the study more broadly: The cohort included men and women aged 30 to 69 years. Study-wide findings and caveats: The difference in top-250-clone fraction between tumors and blood was significant, favoring tumors (p = 0.039). A fraction of only about 7.5-24% of top clones appeared in all five tumor regions.

TCR beta cDNA came from about 500 ng total RNA, primed with a constant-region primer. Slightly modified ARM-PCR, run as three nested multiplex PCR rounds, produced the TCR beta libraries. Amplification in the first two PCR rounds was performed using TRBV1-TRBV30 forward primers and a C-beta reverse primer for roughly 9 cycles each. TCRdb analysed the multiplex PCR reads with MiXCR anew, one entry per CDR3 protein. This sample has some 94,000 distinct CDR3 sequences, with 69% found just once. From germline, CDR1 is MNHEY and CDR2 SVGAGI. The CDR3 has 13 amino acids. Bulk tissue was left unsorted, and RNA and DNA were co-extracted from about 19-30 mg of it. Over 80% of the cells in every tumor sample were viable tumor cells.

This rearrangement joins TRBV6-5 to TRBJ2-1, with D perhaps matching TRBD2 (5 bases). What was sequenced was liver tumor tissue from sampling region 5. Sample subset: tumor region T5, tumor centre. The receptor comes from a woman aged 55 to 70 with primary liver carcinoma and hepatitis B virus infection. CDR3 amino acids: CPCNRLLGSREFF. CDR3 nucleotides: TGTCCCTGCAACCGACTATTGGGATCTAGGGAGTTCTTC.